There are many counts of the clone carrying this T cell receptor (beta chain). Time point given: newly diagnosed GD, antithyroid drugs for less than 3 months. RNA extracted from PBMCs served as the sequencing template. The entry originates in a study of regulatory T cells in long-lasting Graves disease. Germline V CDR1 and CDR2: MNHEY, SVGAGI. CDR3 size: 16 residues. Trimming took 0 bases from V and 2 from J; bases not matched to a gene: 3. Researchers made TCR beta libraries by using iRepertoire HTBI primers and running Arm-PCR on CDR3 regions. One entry per CDR3 protein, called by TCRdb with MiXCR from the multiplex PCR reads. The sample has 560,000 or so distinct CDR3 sequences, about 16% seen once. The same specimen was also included in a second study, on T cells in Graves' hyperthyroidism and ophthalmopathy.

The origin of this receptor is a man aged 18 to 30 with Graves disease. The J gene is TRBJ2-3, the V gene TRBV6-5; 9 nucleotides match TRBD2. The starting material was peripheral blood mononuclear cells (PBMCs), obtained at new diagnosis, from a patient treated with antithyroid drugs. The CDR3 DNA sequence: TGTGCCAGCAGTTACTCTTTAGCGGGAGACACAGATACGCAGTATTTT. Translation gives CASSYSLAGDTDTQYF.